This T cell receptor beta chain appears in the sequencing data of a study of OX40 agonist ivuxolimab in advanced cancers. Profiling relied on immunoSEQ multiplex PCR, and the TCRdb table lists in-frame clones only, not all of them. Here the sample spans tens of thousands of clones, 88% being singletons. V gave up 2 bases and J gave up 4 bases, with 14 bases separating them. CDR3 length equals 15 residues. Germline assignment: CDR1 KGHSH and CDR2 LQKENI. For this clone: What it binds is unknown.

Findings and limits, study-wide: No antigen was identified for the clonally expanded peripheral T cells.

Blood was sampled at baseline, cycle 4 day 1, and cycle 7 day 1. The chain recombines TRBV18 with TRBJ2-5; D ambiguous. The clonotype comes from an adult with an advanced solid tumor such as melanoma, head and neck, liver or kidney cancer. The sample here was CD4+ or CD8+ T cells sorted from blood, taken in a trial of the OX40 agonist ivuxolimab. The CDR3 loop is CASSPVSGRGETQYF. In nucleotides, the CDR3 is TGTGCCAGCTCACCAGTTTCGGGTCGAGGAGAGACCCAGTACTTC. The variable domain in full, completed from reference TRBV18 and TRBJ2-5, reads NAGVMQNPRHLVRRRGQEARLRCSPMKGHSHVYWYRQLPEEGLKFMVYLQKENIIDESGMPKERFSAEFPKEGPSILRIQQVVRGDSAAYFCASSPVSGRGETQYFGPGTRLLVL.